Listed below are T cell receptor beta chains from one sample, sequenced in a study of tumor-infiltrating lymphocytes in primary liver carcinoma. Via MiXCR, TCRdb re-called the multiplex PCR reads, giving one row per CDR3 protein. The sample contains 45,000 or so distinct CDR3 sequences, about three quarters of which appear only once. Source material: liver tumor tissue from sampling region 2. The receptor source for this set is a man in his forties with primary liver carcinoma and hepatitis B virus infection. The CDR3 runs from the conserved cysteine through the conserved F or W. D genes are given only for firm matches. A clone size is listed for some rows: how often the clone was seen (once, few, many), or a class if it is expanded.

>.|.|TRBV4-2|TRBJ2-7
TGTACCAGCAGCCAAGATAAGGGGAGCGGTTACGAGCAATACTTC
CTSSQDKGSGYEQYF
>.|few|TRBV29-1|TRBJ2-1
TGCAGCGTTGATGCCGGGATAACGGTGGATGGGCAGTTCTTC
CSVDAGITVDGQFF
>TRBD2|once|TRBV29-1|TRBJ2-7
TGCAGCGCCAGGTCCTTGACTAGCGAAACCTACGAGCAGTACTTC
CSARSLTSETYEQYF
>TRBD2|few|TRBV25-1|TRBJ2-2
TGTGCCTGCAGTGACCTCCTAGCGGGAGAAACCGGGGAGCTGTTTTTT
CACSDLLAGETGELFF
>.|.|TRBV5-4|TRBJ2-3
TGTACCAGCGGCTTGGCAAAAAGGGGTACAGATACGCAGTATTTT
CTSGLAKRGTDTQYF
>.|.|TRBV7-6|TRBJ2-7
TGTGCCAGCAGCAAGAACAGGGCCGAGCAGTACTTC
CASSKNRAEQYF
>TRBD2|.|TRBV28|TRBJ2-7
TGTGCCAGCAGCTTTTTAAGCGGGAGTTATATCCACGAGCAGTACTTC
CASSFLSGSYIHEQYF
>.|.|TRBV2|TRBJ1-4
TGTGCCAGCAGTGAAGCGTGGGCAGGGGAGCATGAAAAACTGTTTTTT
CASSEAWAGEHEKLFF
>TRBD2|.|TRBV12-3/TRBV12-4|TRBJ2-1
TGTGCCAGCAGTTTTCATGCGGGAGGGCTCCATGAGCAGTTCTTC
CASSFHAGGLHEQFF
>.|many|TRBV5-1|TRBJ2-1
TGCGCCAGCAGCTTGGAGTGGGGTCTTCTGACTTACAATGAGCAGTTCTTC
CASSLEWGLLTYNEQFF
>TRBD2|many|TRBV5-1|TRBJ2-4
TGCGCCAGCAGGGGCGGGAGCGGCCAAAACATTCAGTACTTC
CASRGGSGQNIQYF
>.|.|TRBV29-1|TRBJ2-5
TGTAGCGTTGAAGCCTCGGTACAAGAGTTCCAGTACTTC
CSVEASVQEFQYF
>.|.|TRBV4-3|TRBJ1-6
TGCGCCAGCAGCCAAGCAGTGACAGTAGATAATTCGGCCCTCCACTTT
CASSQAVTVDNSALHF
>.|once|TRBV5-5|TRBJ2-5
TGTGCCAGCAACCTGGGGTTGATCGGGACGGAGTACCAAGAGATCCAGTACTTC
CASNLGLIGTEYQEIQYF
>TRBD2|.|TRBV4-3|TRBJ2-5
TGCGTCAGCAGCCAAGCGGCTAGCGGGAGGATTGGTGAGACTCAGTACTTC
CVSSQAASGRIGETQYF
>.|few|TRBV6-2/TRBV6-3|TRBJ2-3
TGTACCAGCAGCTTCCTAGGACGGCTTGGGGGAGATACACAGTATTTT
CTSSFLGRLGGDTQYF
>.|few|TRBV13|TRBJ1-5
TGTGCCAGCAGCTTAGGAGGGTCCCATCAGCCCCAGCTTTTT
CASSLGGSHQPQLF
>.|.|TRBV4-2|TRBJ1-5
TGTGCCAGCAACCCCTACCTACGAGGAGGCATAGGGCCTCAGCCCCAGCATTTT
CASNPYLRGGIGPQPQHF
>.|few|TRBV11-2|TRBJ2-1
TGTGCCAGCAGCTTGTCGAGGTTCGACAATGAGCAACTCTTC
CASSLSRFDNEQLF
>.|.|TRBV11-2|TRBJ2-7
TGTGTCAGCAGCTCCGGATGGCTTTACGCGCGCGAGCGGTACTTC
CVSSSGWLYARERYF
>.|.|TRBV13|TRBJ2-1
TGTGCCAGCAGCTTGGGGTTGGGCGGTAGCTCCTACATCGAGCAGTTCTTC
CASSLGLGGSSYIEQFF
>.|.|TRBV4-3|TRBJ2-1
TGCGCTAGCAGCCAATTTCCCTCCCCGGCGGACAATGAGCAGTTCTTC
CASSQFPSPADNEQFF
>.|.|TRBV4-1|TRBJ1-2
TGCGCCAGCGGCCCGTCCACTGGACCCAACTATGGCTTCACCTTC
CASGPSTGPNYGFTF
>TRBD2|.|TRBV6-5|TRBJ2-3
TGTGCCAGTAACCCATGGCTAGCGGGAACAGATACGCAGTATTTT
CASNPWLAGTDTQYF
>TRBD2|many|TRBV5-4|TRBJ2-1
TGTGCCAGCAGCTCTCCGACTAGCGGGATCATGACCTACAATGAGCAGTTCTTC
CASSSPTSGIMTYNEQFF
>.|.|TRBV7-2|TRBJ1-4
TGTGCCAGCAGCTTAGAGTCAGGGTCGATTGAAAAACTGTTTTTT
CASSLESGSIEKLFF
>.|.|TRBV6-2/TRBV6-3|TRBJ1-5
TGTGCCAGCAGTAGGGGCTACAGGGAGGATCAACCCCAGCATTTT
CASSRGYREDQPQHF
>.|.|TRBV14|TRBJ2-1
TGTGCCAGCAGCGCGGTAGGAGGAAGCCACAATGGGCAGTTCTTC
CASSAVGGSHNGQFF
>TRBD1|once|TRBV11-2|TRBJ2-7
TGTGTCAGCGGCTTACGATGGACAGGGGAAGACGAGCAGTACTTC
CVSGLRWTGEDEQYF
>.|.|TRBV6-4|TRBJ2-3
TGTGCCAGCAGTGACGCGAGCGGGACAGATACGCAATATTTT
CASSDASGTDTQYF
>.|.|TRBV4-1|TRBJ2-1
TGCGCCAGCTGCCAGGAACTGGAGGTCCCTCCCTACGGTGAGCAGTTCTTC
CASCQELEVPPYGEQFF
>TRBD1|many|TRBV6-6|TRBJ1-2
TGTGCCAGCGGGGGGGTCCGGGACAGAGTTAACTATGGCTACACCTTC
CASGGVRDRVNYGYTF
>TRBD2|.|TRBV7-7|TRBJ2-5
TGTGCCAGAGGACTAGCGGGAGGACGGTACCAAAAGACCCAGTACTTC
CARGLAGGRYQKTQYF
>.|.|TRBV12-3/TRBV12-4|TRBJ2-7
TGTGCAAGCAGTTTAGAATGGTGGGAGGGGGTAAGATACGATCAGTACTTC
CASSLEWWEGVRYDQYF
>.|.|TRBV29-1|TRBJ2-1
TGCAGCGTTGGTCTTTCTAGGGCCAATACCTATGAGCAGTTCTTT
CSVGLSRANTYEQFF
>.|.|TRBV5-1|TRBJ2-7
TGCGCCAGCAGCTTCAGGACTAACATAACTGGGGGAAGCTACGAGCAGTACTTC
CASSFRTNITGGSYEQYF
>.|.|TRBV6-1|TRBJ1-5
TGTGTCAGCAGTGAAATGAGCCATCAGCCCTGGCATTTT
CVSSEMSHQPWHF
>.|.|TRBV6-2/TRBV6-3|TRBJ2-7
TGTGCCAGCAAAGAACTTCATGAGGGCTACGAGCAGTACTTC
CASKELHEGYEQYF
>.|.|TRBV6-2/TRBV6-3|TRBJ1-5
TGTGCTAGCACCCTGGTGACAGGTGATCAGCCCCAGCATTTT
CASTLVTGDQPQHF
>.|.|TRBV11-2|TRBJ2-7
TGTGCCAACACCTCTAACAGGAACTCGTACGAGCAGTACTTC
CANTSNRNSYEQYF
>.|.|TRBV10-1|TRBJ2-2
TGCGCCAGCAGTCCCGGGTCGAACACCTGGGAACTGTTTTTT
CASSPGSNTWELFF